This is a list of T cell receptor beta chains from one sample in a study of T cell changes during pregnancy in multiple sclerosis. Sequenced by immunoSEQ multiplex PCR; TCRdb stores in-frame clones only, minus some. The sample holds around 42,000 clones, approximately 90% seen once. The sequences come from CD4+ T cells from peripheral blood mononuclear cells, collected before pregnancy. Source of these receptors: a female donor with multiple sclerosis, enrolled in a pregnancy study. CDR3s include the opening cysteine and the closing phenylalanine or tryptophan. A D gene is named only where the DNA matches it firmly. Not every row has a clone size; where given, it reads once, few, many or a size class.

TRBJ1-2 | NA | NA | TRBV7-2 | TGTGCCAGCAGCTTAGTACCAGGCCAGGGTGGCTACACCTTC | CASSLVPGQGGYTF
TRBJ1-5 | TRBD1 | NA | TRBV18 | TGTGCCAGCTCACCACCTCGGACAGGGGCTCAGCCCCAGCATTTT | CASSPPRTGAQPQHF
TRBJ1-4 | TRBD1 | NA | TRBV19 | TGTGCCAGTAGTGTAGCAGGGGGCGTAAGTGAAAAACTGTTTTTT | CASSVAGGVSEKLFF
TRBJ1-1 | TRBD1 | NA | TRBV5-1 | TGCGCCAGCAGCTTGTCCATACGGGACAGGGAGAACACTGAAGCTTTCTTT | CASSLSIRDRENTEAFF
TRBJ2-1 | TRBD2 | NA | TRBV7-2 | TGTGCCAGCAGCTTAGTGGCTAGCGGGGGTAGATACAATGAGCAGTTCTTC | CASSLVASGGRYNEQFF
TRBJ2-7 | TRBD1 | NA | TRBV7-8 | TGTGCCAGCAGGGGGGACAGGTCCTACGAGCAGTACTTC | CASRGDRSYEQYF
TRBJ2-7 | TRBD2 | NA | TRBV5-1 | TGCGCCAGCAGCTTGGCCAGCGGGACTTACGAGCAGTACTTC | CASSLASGTYEQYF
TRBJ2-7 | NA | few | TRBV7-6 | TGTGCCAGCAGCTTAGGGAGGAATTACGAGCAGTACTTC | CASSLGRNYEQYF
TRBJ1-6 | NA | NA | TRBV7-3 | TGTGCCAGCAGCCAACAGGGTGGCTCACCCCTCCACTTT | CASSQQGGSPLHF
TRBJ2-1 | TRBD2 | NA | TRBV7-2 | TGTGCCAGCAGCCTCGATACTAGCGGGGGCAATGAGCAGTTCTTC | CASSLDTSGGNEQFF
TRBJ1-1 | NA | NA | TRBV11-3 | TGTGCCAGCAGCTTAGATGGACAGAGGGCTGAAGCTTTCTTT | CASSLDGQRAEAFF
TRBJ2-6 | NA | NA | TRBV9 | TGTGCCAGCAGCGAGAGCTCCTTAAGGGCCAACGTCCTGACTTTC | CASSESSLRANVLTF
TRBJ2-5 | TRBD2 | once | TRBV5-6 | TGTGCCAGCAGCTTGAGTCGAACTAGCGGGGTCCAAGAGACCCAGTACTTC | CASSLSRTSGVQETQYF